This TCR beta chain stems from a study of blood T cell repertoires in COVID-19. Whole-study context: Acute and convalescent COVID-19 specimens originated in the United States, Italy and Spain. PBMCs, B-cell-depleted T cells, or T cells were the source of the cDNA or gDNA that made up the material.

The table came from immunoSEQ multiplex PCR; TCRdb's copy has only in-frame clones and leaves some out. Among about 310,000 clones listed, over 85% were seen once. The V gene lost 1 base and the J gene lost 7 bases, with 13 bases spanning the gap. The CDR3 consists of 14 residues. Germline V gene lookup returns CDR1 SGHDN and CDR2 FVKESK. The sequenced material came from PBMCs or T cells enriched from blood (not recorded which). This rearrangement joins TRBV14 to TRBJ1-1, with D unresolved. This TCR was recovered from a woman younger than 45 who had recovered from COVID-19. This CDR3 reads CASSQAGEGYEAFF. CDR3 nucleotides: TGTGCCAGCAGCCAAGCAGGAGAGGGTTATGAAGCTTTCTTT.